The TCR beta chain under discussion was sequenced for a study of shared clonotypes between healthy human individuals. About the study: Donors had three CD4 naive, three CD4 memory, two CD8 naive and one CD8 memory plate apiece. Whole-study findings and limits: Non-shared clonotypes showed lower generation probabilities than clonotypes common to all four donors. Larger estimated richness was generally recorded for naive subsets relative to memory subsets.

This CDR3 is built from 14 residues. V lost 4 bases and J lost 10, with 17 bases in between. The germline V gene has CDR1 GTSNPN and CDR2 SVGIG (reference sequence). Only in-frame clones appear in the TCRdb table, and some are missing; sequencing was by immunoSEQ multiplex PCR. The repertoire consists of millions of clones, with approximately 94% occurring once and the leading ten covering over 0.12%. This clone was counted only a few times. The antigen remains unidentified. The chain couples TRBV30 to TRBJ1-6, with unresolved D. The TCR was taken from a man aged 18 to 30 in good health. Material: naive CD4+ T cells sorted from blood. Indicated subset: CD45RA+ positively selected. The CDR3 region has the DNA TGTGCCTGGAACCCTGTGGCCCGGTCATCACCCCTCCACTTT. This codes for CAWNPVARSSPLHF.